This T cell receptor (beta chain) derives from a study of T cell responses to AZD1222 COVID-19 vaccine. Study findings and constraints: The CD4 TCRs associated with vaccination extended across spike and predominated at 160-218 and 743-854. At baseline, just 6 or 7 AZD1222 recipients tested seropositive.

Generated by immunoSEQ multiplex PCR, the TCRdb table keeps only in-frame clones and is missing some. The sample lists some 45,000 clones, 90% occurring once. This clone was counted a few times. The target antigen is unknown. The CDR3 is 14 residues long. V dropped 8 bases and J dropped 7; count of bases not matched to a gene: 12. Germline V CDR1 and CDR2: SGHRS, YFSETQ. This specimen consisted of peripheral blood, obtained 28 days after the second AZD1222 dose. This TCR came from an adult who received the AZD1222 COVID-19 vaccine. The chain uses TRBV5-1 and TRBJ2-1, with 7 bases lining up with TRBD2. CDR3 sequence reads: CASGTAGVYNEQFF. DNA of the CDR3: TGCGCCAGTGGGACCGCGGGGGTATATAATGAGCAGTTCTTC.